Listed below are T cell receptor beta chains from one sample, sequenced in a study of blood T cell repertoires in COVID-19. Measured with immunoSEQ multiplex PCR; TCRdb has only the in-frame clones, and not every one. Of approximately 110,000 clones in the sample, 85% to 90% are singletons; the top ten hold around 32%. Sequenced material: peripheral blood. The receptors stem from a woman at least 80 years old with acute or convalescent COVID-19. CDR3s include the opening cysteine and the closing phenylalanine or tryptophan. Each record gives: V gene, CDR3 length, clone size, D gene, J gene, CDR3 protein, CDR3 DNA. D genes are given only for firm matches. Size values are once, few and many counts, or a class for expanded clones, and some rows have none.

v_gene: TRBV11-1
len: 15
abundance: .
d_gene: .
j_gene: TRBJ1-6
CDR3aa: CASKEESGGNSPLHF
CDR3nt: TGTGCCAGCAAAGAGGAGAGCGGAGGAAATTCACCCCTCCACTTT

v_gene: TRBV19
len: 13
abundance: .
d_gene: .
j_gene: TRBJ2-7
CDR3aa: CASSSVAHYEQYF
CDR3nt: TGTGCCAGTAGTTCCGTGGCCCACTACGAGCAGTACTTC

v_gene: TRBV4-2
len: 15
abundance: once
d_gene: .
j_gene: TRBJ2-5
CDR3aa: CASSRSGTPRETQYF
CDR3nt: TGTGCCAGCAGCCGCTCCGGGACTCCCCGAGAGACCCAGTACTTC

v_gene: TRBV13
len: 14
abundance: few
d_gene: TRBD1
j_gene: TRBJ1-2
CDR3aa: CASSKQGTTIGYTF
CDR3nt: TGTGCCAGCAGCAAACAGGGGACGACTATAGGCTACACCTTC

v_gene: TRBV2
len: 17
abundance: .
d_gene: TRBD1
j_gene: TRBJ1-3
CDR3aa: CASSAPGQGVSGNTIYF
CDR3nt: TGTGCCAGCAGTGCCCCGGGACAGGGTGTTTCTGGAAACACCATATATTTT

v_gene: TRBV12-3/TRBV12-4
len: 13
abundance: once
d_gene: .
j_gene: TRBJ1-1
CDR3aa: CASSQGGGTEAFF
CDR3nt: TGTGCCAGCAGTCAGGGCGGTGGGACTGAAGCTTTCTTT

v_gene: TRBV7-2
len: 14
abundance: .
d_gene: .
j_gene: TRBJ1-6
CDR3aa: CASSIQEGNSPLHF
CDR3nt: TGTGCCAGCAGCATCCAGGAGGGGAATTCACCCCTCCACTTT

v_gene: TRBV19
len: 14
abundance: once
d_gene: TRBD2
j_gene: TRBJ2-3
CDR3aa: CASSNSGGGDTQYF
CDR3nt: TGTGCCAGTAGTAATAGCGGGGGAGGGGATACGCAGTATTTT

v_gene: TRBV28
len: 17
abundance: .
d_gene: TRBD1
j_gene: TRBJ2-3
CDR3aa: CASSAAKGQVLLDTQYF
CDR3nt: TGTGCCAGCAGTGCGGCTAAGGGACAGGTCCTGTTAGATACGCAGTATTTT

v_gene: TRBV25-1
len: 16
abundance: .
d_gene: TRBD1
j_gene: TRBJ1-6
CDR3aa: CASSSIGGTGVSPLHF
CDR3nt: TGTGCCAGCAGTTCTATCGGAGGGACAGGGGTATCGCCCCTCCACTTT

v_gene: TRBV11-2
len: 17
abundance: .
d_gene: .
j_gene: TRBJ1-4
CDR3aa: CASSQIGKGATNEKLFF
CDR3nt: TGTGCCAGCAGCCAGATCGGGAAGGGAGCAACTAATGAAAAACTGTTTTTT

v_gene: TRBV2
len: 14
abundance: .
d_gene: TRBD1
j_gene: TRBJ1-1
CDR3aa: CASSRQGINTEAFF
CDR3nt: TGTGCCAGCAGCCGACAGGGAATTAACACTGAAGCTTTCTTT

v_gene: TRBV27
len: 15
abundance: few
d_gene: TRBD2
j_gene: TRBJ2-2
CDR3aa: CASKPGTSGAGELFF
CDR3nt: TGTGCCAGCAAACCTGGGACTAGCGGGGCCGGGGAGCTGTTTTTT

v_gene: TRBV7-6
len: 15
abundance: .
d_gene: .
j_gene: TRBJ1-5
CDR3aa: CASSSEPGLNQPQHF
CDR3nt: TGTGCCAGCAGCTCGGAACCGGGTCTAAATCAGCCCCAGCATTTT

v_gene: TRBV7-2
len: 15
abundance: .
d_gene: TRBD2
j_gene: TRBJ2-7
CDR3aa: CASSLVAGAGGEQYF
CDR3nt: TGTGCCAGCAGCTTAGTAGCGGGGGCCGGGGGCGAGCAGTACTTC

v_gene: TRBV30
len: 15
abundance: .
d_gene: TRBD1
j_gene: TRBJ1-6
CDR3aa: CAWSKQQGAVSPLHF
CDR3nt: TGTGCCTGGAGTAAGCAGCAGGGGGCGGTTTCACCCCTCCACTTT

v_gene: TRBV16
len: 16
abundance: once
d_gene: .
j_gene: TRBJ1-3
CDR3aa: CASSRNSGQTGNTIYF
CDR3nt: TGTGCCAGCAGCCGGAACTCCGGACAGACTGGAAACACCATATATTTT

v_gene: TRBV2
len: 14
abundance: .
d_gene: .
j_gene: TRBJ1-2
CDR3aa: CASSGTRGNYGYTF
CDR3nt: TGTGCCAGCAGTGGAACACGCGGTAACTATGGCTACACCTTC

v_gene: TRBV20-1
len: 16
abundance: .
d_gene: TRBD1
j_gene: TRBJ2-2
CDR3aa: CSASDARQGNTGELFF
CDR3nt: TGCAGTGCTAGTGATGCCAGACAGGGGAACACCGGGGAGCTGTTTTTT

v_gene: TRBV19
len: 13
abundance: .
d_gene: .
j_gene: TRBJ1-1
CDR3aa: CASRRNAGPEAFF
CDR3nt: TGTGCCAGTAGACGGAACGCAGGCCCTGAAGCTTTCTTT

v_gene: TRBV6-1
len: 15
abundance: .
d_gene: TRBD2
j_gene: TRBJ2-7
CDR3aa: CASSDPAGGLYEQYF
CDR3nt: TGTGCCAGCAGTGATCCGGCGGGGGGGCTCTACGAGCAGTACTTC